Sequencing of this T cell receptor (beta chain) was carried out in a study of technical replicates of blood from a few donors. This clone was counted once. In germline, CDR1 is SEHNR, CDR2 FQNEAQ (reference sequence). This CDR3 spans 14 amino acids. V was pared by 3 bases and J by 2 bases, with 9 bases between. The data were produced by immunoSEQ multiplex PCR, yet TCRdb's version contains in-frame clones alone and is incomplete. The sample lists around 79,000 clones, about 91% occurring once. The chain uses TRBV7-9 and TRBJ2-3; D possibly corresponds to TRBD2 (5 bases). The receptor was derived from a human donor in good health. Some clones in this sample may be carry-over from other donors' samples. The material sequenced was T cells isolated from PBMCs. The CDR3 DNA follows: TGTGCCAGCAGCTTGGGTCGGGACACAGATACGCAGTATTTT. Protein product: CASSLGRDTDTQYF. The full variable domain, its missing parts supplied by reference TRBV7-9 and TRBJ2-3, is DTGVSQNPRHKITKRGQNVTFRCDPISEHNRLYWYRQTLGQGPEFLTYFQNEAQLEKSRLLSDRFSAERPKGSFSTLEIQRTEQGDSAMYLCASSLGRDTDTQYFGPGTRLTVL.